These T cell receptor beta chains were read from a single sample in a study of blood T cells in healthy people across ages. MiXCR, run by TCRdb on the 5' RACE reads, gives a single entry per CDR3 protein. The sample includes some 1.6 million distinct CDR3 sequences, about 35% of them seen just once. Material for sequencing was blood. The receptors shown here come from a woman under 40 in good health. The CDR3 runs from the conserved cysteine through the conserved F or W. The order of the fields is V gene, clone size, J gene, CDR3 length, D gene, CDR3 protein, CDR3 DNA. A D gene is named only where the DNA matches it firmly. Not all rows give a size; the values are once, few, many and, for expanded clones, a class.

v_gene: TRBV6-5
abundance: -
j_gene: TRBJ2-2
len: 13
d_gene: -
CDR3aa: CASSRREAGELFF
CDR3nt: TGTGCCAGCAGTAGACGGGAAGCCGGGGAGCTGTTTTTT

v_gene: TRBV7-9
abundance: few
j_gene: TRBJ2-1
len: 18
d_gene: TRBD2
CDR3aa: CASSTSNTLAGGGNEQFF
CDR3nt: TGTGCCAGCAGCACCTCCAATACGCTAGCGGGGGGGGGGAATGAGCAGTTCTTC

v_gene: TRBV5-4
abundance: -
j_gene: TRBJ2-3
len: 15
d_gene: -
CDR3aa: CASSWRDFSTDTQYF
CDR3nt: TGTGCCAGCAGCTGGAGGGACTTCTCCACAGATACGCAGTATTTT

v_gene: TRBV18
abundance: -
j_gene: TRBJ2-7
len: 14
d_gene: TRBD1
CDR3aa: CASSPDRVAYEQYF
CDR3nt: TGTGCCAGCTCCCCTGACAGGGTGGCCTACGAGCAGTACTTC

v_gene: TRBV7-8
abundance: -
j_gene: TRBJ2-1
len: 16
d_gene: TRBD2
CDR3aa: CASSEIAGGPYNEQFF
CDR3nt: TGTGCCAGCAGCGAAATAGCGGGGGGACCCTACAATGAGCAGTTCTTC

v_gene: TRBV7-2
abundance: -
j_gene: TRBJ2-2
len: 15
d_gene: TRBD2
CDR3aa: CASSPTSGTGGELFF
CDR3nt: TGTGCCAGCAGCCCAACTAGCGGGACGGGCGGGGAGCTGTTTTTT

v_gene: TRBV20-1
abundance: few
j_gene: TRBJ2-3
len: 19
d_gene: TRBD1
CDR3aa: CSAGRFLSPRTGPTDTQYF
CDR3nt: TGCAGTGCTGGTCGCTTCTTAAGCCCCCGGACAGGACCCACAGATACGCAGTATTTT

v_gene: TRBV21-1
abundance: -
j_gene: TRBJ1-2
len: 15
d_gene: -
CDR3aa: CASSTYREFNYGYTF
CDR3nt: TGTGCCAGCAGTACCTACAGGGAGTTTAACTATGGCTACACCTTC

v_gene: TRBV28
abundance: many
j_gene: TRBJ2-5
len: 14
d_gene: TRBD2
CDR3aa: CASSPRGGRETQYF
CDR3nt: TGTGCCAGCAGTCCCCGGGGAGGGCGAGAGACCCAGTACTTC

v_gene: TRBV5-6
abundance: -
j_gene: TRBJ1-2
len: 14
d_gene: -
CDR3aa: CASSLANSPRGYTF
CDR3nt: TGTGCCAGCAGCTTGGCCAATTCGCCGAGAGGCTACACCTTC

v_gene: TRBV28
abundance: few
j_gene: TRBJ1-2
len: 15
d_gene: -
CDR3aa: CASSLHWGARDGYTF
CDR3nt: TGTGCCAGCAGTTTACATTGGGGGGCGCGGGATGGCTACACCTTC

v_gene: TRBV9
abundance: -
j_gene: TRBJ1-2
len: 15
d_gene: -
CDR3aa: CASSVDVSPSDGYTF
CDR3nt: TGTGCCAGCAGCGTAGACGTGTCGCCGTCCGATGGCTACACCTTC

v_gene: TRBV3-1
abundance: -
j_gene: TRBJ2-1
len: 15
d_gene: -
CDR3aa: CASSRDGNSYNEQFF
CDR3nt: TGTGCCAGCAGTCGTGACGGAAACTCCTACAATGAGCAGTTCTTC

v_gene: TRBV20-1
abundance: -
j_gene: TRBJ1-6
len: 14
d_gene: TRBD1
CDR3aa: CSGTEDRANSPLHF
CDR3nt: TGCAGTGGTACAGAGGACAGGGCAAATTCACCCCTCCACTTT

v_gene: TRBV29-1
abundance: -
j_gene: TRBJ1-5
len: 12
d_gene: -
CDR3aa: CSVDGGDQPQHF
CDR3nt: TGCAGCGTTGATGGGGGGGATCAGCCCCAGCATTTT

v_gene: TRBV6-6
abundance: -
j_gene: TRBJ1-2
len: 15
d_gene: -
CDR3aa: CASSYPRTANYGYTF
CDR3nt: TGTGCCAGCAGTTACCCTAGGACAGCTAACTATGGCTACACCTTC

v_gene: TRBV20-1
abundance: -
j_gene: TRBJ2-4
len: 15
d_gene: TRBD2
CDR3aa: CSAPRGLAGAYERYF
CDR3nt: TGCAGTGCTCCCAGGGGTCTAGCGGGCGCCTACGAGCGGTACTTC

v_gene: TRBV20-1
abundance: -
j_gene: TRBJ1-2
len: 12
d_gene: -
CDR3aa: CSASRGADGYTF
CDR3nt: TGCAGTGCGAGCAGGGGCGCCGATGGCTACACCTTC

v_gene: TRBV7-8
abundance: -
j_gene: TRBJ2-5
len: 19
d_gene: TRBD2
CDR3aa: CASSLGLAGGEGDQETQYF
CDR3nt: TGCGCCAGCAGCTTGGGACTAGCGGGGGGGGAAGGCGACCAAGAGACCCAGTACTTC

v_gene: TRBV6-5
abundance: once
j_gene: TRBJ2-1
len: 14
d_gene: TRBD2
CDR3aa: CASNRGTSANEQFF
CDR3nt: TGTGCCAGCAACCGTGGGACTAGTGCGAATGAGCAGTTCTTC

v_gene: TRBV9
abundance: -
j_gene: TRBJ2-1
len: 16
d_gene: TRBD2
CDR3aa: CASSVHSGVSYNEQFF
CDR3nt: TGTGCCAGCAGCGTTCATAGCGGGGTCTCCTACAATGAGCAGTTCTTC

v_gene: TRBV11-1
abundance: few
j_gene: TRBJ2-1
len: 14
d_gene: TRBD1
CDR3aa: CASSLGTGDNEQFF
CDR3nt: TGTGCCAGCAGCTTGGGGACAGGTGACAATGAGCAGTTCTTC

v_gene: TRBV4-1
abundance: few
j_gene: TRBJ2-5
len: 19
d_gene: -
CDR3aa: CASSQDLAGGLGTQGTQYF
CDR3nt: TGCGCCAGCAGCCAAGATCTCGCTGGGGGGCTAGGCACCCAAGGGACCCAGTACTTC

v_gene: TRBV6-5
abundance: -
j_gene: TRBJ1-1
len: 15
d_gene: -
CDR3aa: CASSSTGVMNTEAFF
CDR3nt: TGTGCCAGCAGCTCAACCGGGGTTATGAACACTGAAGCTTTCTTT

v_gene: TRBV21-1
abundance: -
j_gene: TRBJ2-7
len: 16
d_gene: -
CDR3aa: CASSKYPREYAGEQYF
CDR3nt: TGTGCCAGCAGCAAATATCCCCGGGAGTATGCAGGCGAGCAGTACTTC

v_gene: TRBV9
abundance: -
j_gene: TRBJ2-3
len: 16
d_gene: -
CDR3aa: CASSLGGSGATDTQYF
CDR3nt: TGTGCCAGCAGCCTAGGGGGGAGCGGGGCCACAGATACGCAGTATTTT

v_gene: TRBV10-1
abundance: -
j_gene: TRBJ1-2
len: 13
d_gene: -
CDR3aa: CASSESRGIGYTF
CDR3nt: TGCGCCAGCAGTGAGTCGCGGGGAATTGGCTACACCTTC

v_gene: TRBV20-1
abundance: -
j_gene: TRBJ2-3
len: 14
d_gene: TRBD1
CDR3aa: CSTRDRTHADTQYF
CDR3nt: TGCAGTACTCGGGACAGAACGCATGCAGATACGCAGTATTTT

v_gene: TRBV5-1
abundance: -
j_gene: TRBJ2-7
len: 14
d_gene: TRBD2
CDR3aa: CASSPPATSDEQYF
CDR3nt: TGCGCCAGCAGCCCCCCAGCGACTAGCGACGAGCAGTACTTC

v_gene: TRBV19
abundance: once
j_gene: TRBJ2-3
len: 12
d_gene: -
CDR3aa: CATRTNTDTQYF
CDR3nt: TGTGCCACCCGGACTAACACAGATACGCAGTATTTT

v_gene: TRBV29-1
abundance: many
j_gene: TRBJ2-7
len: 12
d_gene: -
CDR3aa: CSVVVFSYEQYF
CDR3nt: TGCAGCGTTGTGGTCTTCAGTTACGAGCAGTACTTC

v_gene: TRBV2
abundance: -
j_gene: TRBJ2-3
len: 13
d_gene: TRBD2
CDR3aa: CASRGPMGGRKYF
CDR3nt: TGTGCCAGCAGGGGACCGATGGGCGGGAGGAAGTATTTT

v_gene: TRBV27
abundance: few
j_gene: TRBJ2-3
len: 16
d_gene: -
CDR3aa: CASSLRSGGDTDTQYF
CDR3nt: TGTGCCAGCAGTTTAAGGTCAGGGGGGGACACAGATACGCAGTATTTT

v_gene: TRBV29-1
abundance: many
j_gene: TRBJ2-3
len: 12
d_gene: -
CDR3aa: CSVGGNADTQYF
CDR3nt: TGCAGCGTTGGAGGGAATGCAGATACGCAGTATTTT

v_gene: TRBV19
abundance: -
j_gene: TRBJ2-7
len: 15
d_gene: -
CDR3aa: CASRNSYGLVSEQYF
CDR3nt: TGTGCCAGTAGAAACTCGTACGGATTGGTGAGCGAGCAGTACTTC

v_gene: TRBV24-1
abundance: -
j_gene: TRBJ2-3
len: 16
d_gene: TRBD1
CDR3aa: CATSDTGGQGTDTQYF
CDR3nt: TGTGCCACCAGTGATACCGGGGGACAGGGAACAGATACGCAGTATTTT

v_gene: TRBV5-8
abundance: -
j_gene: TRBJ2-1
len: 11
d_gene: -
CDR3aa: CASSSGPWGFF
CDR3nt: TGTGCCAGCAGCTCTGGACCGTGGGGGTTCTTC

v_gene: TRBV25-1
abundance: -
j_gene: TRBJ2-7
len: 15
d_gene: -
CDR3aa: CASSERDKSSYEQYF
CDR3nt: TGTGCCAGCAGTGAGCGGGACAAGAGCTCCTACGAGCAGTACTTC

v_gene: TRBV5-1
abundance: few
j_gene: TRBJ2-5
len: 16
d_gene: TRBD2
CDR3aa: CASSLSGTSGEETQYF
CDR3nt: TGCGCCAGCAGCCTCTCCGGGACTAGCGGCGAAGAGACCCAGTATTTC

v_gene: TRBV2
abundance: -
j_gene: TRBJ2-5
len: 15
d_gene: -
CDR3aa: CASSEAWGPQETQYF
CDR3nt: TGTGCCAGCAGTGAAGCTTGGGGGCCTCAAGAGACCCAGTACTTC

v_gene: TRBV4-1
abundance: many
j_gene: TRBJ2-7
len: 15
d_gene: -
CDR3aa: CASSQQFATTYEQYF
CDR3nt: TGCGCCAGCAGCCAACAGTTCGCGACTACCTACGAGCAGTACTTC

v_gene: TRBV27
abundance: few
j_gene: TRBJ1-6
len: 14
d_gene: -
CDR3aa: CASSVVENNSPLHF
CDR3nt: TGTGCCAGCAGTGTGGTGGAGAATAATTCACCCCTCCACTTT

v_gene: TRBV12-3/TRBV12-4
abundance: -
j_gene: TRBJ1-5
len: 14
d_gene: TRBD1
CDR3aa: CASSWTGRGQPQHF
CDR3nt: TGTGCCAGCAGTTGGACAGGTCGAGGTCAGCCCCAGCATTTT

v_gene: TRBV4-1
abundance: -
j_gene: TRBJ2-1
len: 16
d_gene: -
CDR3aa: CASSRFRLTGVDEQFF
CDR3nt: TGCGCCAGCAGCCGTTTTCGACTAACGGGAGTTGATGAGCAGTTCTTC

v_gene: TRBV28
abundance: few
j_gene: TRBJ2-7
len: 14
d_gene: -
CDR3aa: CASSLPHNPYEQYF
CDR3nt: TGTGCCAGCAGTCTTCCACACAACCCCTACGAGCAGTACTTC

v_gene: TRBV5-1
abundance: many
j_gene: TRBJ2-3
len: 14
d_gene: TRBD2
CDR3aa: CASSLISGEDTQYF
CDR3nt: TGCGCCAGCAGCTTGATTAGCGGGGAAGATACGCAGTATTTT

v_gene: TRBV10-3
abundance: many
j_gene: TRBJ2-7
len: 17
d_gene: TRBD1
CDR3aa: CAISDSPGGPTSYEQYF
CDR3nt: TGTGCCATCAGTGACTCCCCAGGGGGTCCTACCTCCTACGAGCAGTACTTC

v_gene: TRBV18
abundance: -
j_gene: TRBJ2-1
len: 15
d_gene: -
CDR3aa: CASLSGVSSYNEQFF
CDR3nt: TGTGCCAGCCTATCGGGGGTGAGCTCCTACAATGAGCAGTTCTTC